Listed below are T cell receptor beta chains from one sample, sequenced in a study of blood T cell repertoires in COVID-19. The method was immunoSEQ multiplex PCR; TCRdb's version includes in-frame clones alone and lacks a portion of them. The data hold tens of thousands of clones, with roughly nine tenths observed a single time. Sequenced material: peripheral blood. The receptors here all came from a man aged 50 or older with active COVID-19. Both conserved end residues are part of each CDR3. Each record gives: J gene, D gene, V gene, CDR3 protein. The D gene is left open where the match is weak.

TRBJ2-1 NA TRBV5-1 CASSLAGSANEQFF
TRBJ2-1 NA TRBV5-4 CASSFTGSSPLEQFF
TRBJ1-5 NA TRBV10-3 CAISDRYSNQPQHF
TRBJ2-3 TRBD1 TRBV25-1 CASTRTGEITDTQYF
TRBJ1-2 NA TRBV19 CASSILRGSNYGYTF
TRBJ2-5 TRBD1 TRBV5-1 CASARDSQETQYF
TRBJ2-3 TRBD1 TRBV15 CATSPRDRYTDTQYF
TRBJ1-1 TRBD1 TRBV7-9 CASSLQQGGWTEAFF
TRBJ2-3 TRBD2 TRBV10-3 CAISELGTSESTDTQYF
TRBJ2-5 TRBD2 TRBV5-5 CASSRAGGQETQYF
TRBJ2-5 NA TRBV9 CASSVGVSGETQYF
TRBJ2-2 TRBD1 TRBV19 CASSLARDRADTGELFF
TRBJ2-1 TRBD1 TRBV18 CASSPRMDSMGQGFRNEQFF
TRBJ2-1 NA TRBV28 CASRDSYNEQFF
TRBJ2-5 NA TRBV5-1 CASSSENTQYF
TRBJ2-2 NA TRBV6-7 CASSSSLAGGPGTGELFF
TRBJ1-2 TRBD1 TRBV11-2 CASSFRGGDRGADGYTF
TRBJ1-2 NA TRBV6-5 CASRSELGYTF
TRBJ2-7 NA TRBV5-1 CASSLDTPYEQYF
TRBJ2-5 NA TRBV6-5 CASRTGTAGAWTQYF
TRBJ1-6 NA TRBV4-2 CASSQATGGNSPLHF
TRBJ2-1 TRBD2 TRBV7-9 CASSPRPGLARSSYNEQFF
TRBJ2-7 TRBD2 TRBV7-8 CASSLGLAETYEQYF
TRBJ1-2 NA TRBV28 CASSLGRGHYGYTF
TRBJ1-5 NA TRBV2 CASSEVSGESQPQHF
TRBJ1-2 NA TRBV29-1 CSVEGRDIKGIRYTF
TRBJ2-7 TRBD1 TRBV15 CATSIEDRAYEQYF
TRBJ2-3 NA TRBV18 CASSPPRGANADTQYF
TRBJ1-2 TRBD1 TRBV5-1 CATEKPRADREDYGYTF
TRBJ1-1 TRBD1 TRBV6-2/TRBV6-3 CASSTGQRLNTEAFF
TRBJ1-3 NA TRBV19 CASTPTGGNTIYF
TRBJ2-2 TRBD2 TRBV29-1 CSAGWAGVPTGELFF